These 25 T cell receptor beta chains originate from one sample sequenced in a study of T cell repertoires in cytomegalovirus infection. Which antigens these TCRs recognize remains unknown. TCRdb independently ran MiXCR on the reads; one entry per CDR3 protein. The profile shows under 50,000 distinct CDR3 sequences, 20% to 25% of them singletons. The sample consisted of CD8+ T cells from cultured PBMCs, taken from culture after CMV antigen stimulation. The receptor source for this set is a human donor in good health (CMV status not recorded). Some clones in this sample may be carry-over from other donors' samples.

The V call is TRBV19, the J call TRBJ1-1, with D unclear. Germline loops: CDR1 LNHDA, CDR2 SQIVND (reference sequence). V lost 7 bases and J 1 base, leaving 10 bases between the germline ends. The CDR3 totals 13 residues. CDR3 DNA: TGTGCCAGTAACCCGAACTCGAACACTGAAGCTTTCTTT. It specifies CASNPNSNTEAFF.

The V gene is TRBV6-2 or TRBV6-3, the J gene TRBJ2-1, with D tentatively TRBD2 (6 bases). The CDR3 sequence is 13 residues long. The V end lost 2 bases, the J end lost 9 bases, and 11 bases lay between the germline ends. From germline, CDR1 is MNHEY and CDR2 SVGEGT. In nucleotides, the CDR3 is TGTGCCAGCAGTTACATCGGGGGAACTGAGCAGTTCTTC. Protein product: CASSYIGGTEQFF.

The genes are TRBV6-1 and TRBJ2-3; D gene ambiguous. CDR3 length equals 14 residues. Trimming took off 2 bases at V and 3 bases at J, with 9 bases between the two ends. The V gene's germline CDR1 is MNHNS and CDR2 SASEGT. Here the CDR3 reads CASSEWAVTDTQYF. The CDR3 DNA follows: TGTGCCAGCAGTGAATGGGCGGTTACAGATACGCAGTATTTT.

The CDR3 protein is CASRRTSGGPKGDYEQYF. The CDR3 nucleotides are TGTGCCAGCCGGCGGACTAGCGGGGGCCCGAAAGGGGACTACGAGCAGTACTTC. The J gene is TRBJ2-7, the V gene TRBV27; TRBD2 aligns across 13 bases. After removal of 8 bases from V and 3 bases from J, the junction contained 16 bases not matched to a gene. This CDR3 comprises 18 residues. The germline gives CDR1 MNHEY, CDR2 SMNVEV (reference sequence).

The chain employs TRBV6-2 or TRBV6-3 and TRBJ2-6; D is possibly TRBD1 (5 bases). The CDR3 is 16 residues long. Germline lookup yields CDR1 MNHEY and CDR2 SVGEGT. V dropped 9 bases and J dropped 0 bases, with 15 bases sitting between them. CDR3 bases: TGTGCCAGTTACGATCTACAGGACTCTGGGGCCAACGTCCTGACTTTC. Protein: CASYDLQDSGANVLTF.

This chain links TRBV11-3 with TRBJ2-5, with 8 positions matching TRBD2. This CDR3 region has 14 residues. The J segment lost 1 base and the V segment lost 5 bases, leaving 3 bases of the junction unmatched. Per germline, CDR1 SGHNT and CDR2 YENEEA. This CDR3 reads CASSQLAVQETQYF. The CDR3 nucleotides read TGTGCCAGCAGCCAACTAGCGGTCCAAGAGACCCAGTACTTC.

This chain uses TRBV7-6 with TRBJ2-1, with D tentatively TRBD2 (6 bases). The V gene lost 8 bases and the J gene lost 4 bases, with 6 bases spanning the gap. The CDR3 has 11 amino acids. CDR1 is SGHVS and CDR2 is FNYEAQ in the germline V gene. Here the CDR3 DNA reads TGTGCCAGCCGGGAGTACAATGAGCAGTTCTTC. Its protein is CASREYNEQFF.

This clonotype was detected only a few times. V gene TRBV7-9 combines with J gene TRBJ1-6; no firm D call. Trimming removed 4 bases at V and 6 bases at J, with 7 bases between. The CDR3 is made up of 13 amino acids. Germline-derived CDR1 and CDR2 are SEHNR and FQNEAQ (reference sequence). CDR3 sequence: CASSSTLNSPLHF. In nucleotides, the CDR3 is TGTGCCAGCAGCTCGACACTTAATTCACCCCTCCACTTT.

This clonotype was observed a few times. The J gene is TRBJ2-7, the V gene TRBV12-3 or TRBV12-4, with D unclear. The CDR3 sequence is 13 residues long. The V and J ends lost 3 bases and 2 bases respectively, with 8 bases between them. Here the CDR3 DNA reads TGTGCCAGCAGTTTGTCCGGAACCTACGAGCAGTACTTC. It codes for CASSLSGTYEQYF.

This rearrangement joins TRBV27 to TRBJ1-2; D is unresolved. The CDR3 runs to 17 residues. V lost 5 bases to trimming and J lost 2 bases, with 21 bases between them. Germline V gene sequence: CDR1 MNHEY, CDR2 SMNVEV (reference sequence). This chain's CDR3 is CASSPYPPDGRNYGYTF. The DNA for the CDR3 is TGTGCCAGCAGTCCCTACCCGCCGGACGGTCGGAACTATGGCTACACCTTC.

The chain uses TRBV29-1 and TRBJ2-1; D is possibly TRBD2 (6 bases). This CDR3 spans 12 amino acids. V was pared by 7 bases and J by 10 bases, with 17 bases between. Per the germline V gene, CDR1 is SQVTM and CDR2 is ANQGSEA. In DNA, the CDR3 is TGCAGCGCGGAGCGGAGGGAGGTAGAGCAGTTCTTC. This translates into CSAERREVEQFF.

V gene TRBV28 combines with J gene TRBJ1-1, with D possibly matching TRBD1 (6 bases). The CDR3 sequence is 15 residues long. V was pared by 6 bases and J by 0 bases, with 14 bases between. Per germline, CDR1 MDHEN and CDR2 SYDVKM. CDR3 protein: CASRNIRGMNTEAFF. In DNA form, the CDR3 reads TGTGCCAGCAGGAATATCAGGGGTATGAACACTGAAGCTTTCTTT.

This sequence joins TRBV28 and TRBJ1-2; D perhaps matches TRBD1 (6 bases). V lost 5 bases and J lost 0, with 10 bases in between. This CDR3 is 14 amino acids long. Looked up from germline, CDR1 is MDHEN and CDR2 is SYDVKM. CDR3 in DNA: TGTGCCAGCAGTCGACAGGAAGCTAACTATGGCTACACCTTC. It is translated as CASSRQEANYGYTF.

This clonotype has only a few counts. This sequence joins TRBV7-9 and TRBJ1-2; D gene unclear. Germline-derived CDR1 and CDR2 are SEHNR and FQNEAQ (reference sequence). Trimming cost V 5 bases and J 1 base, with 20 bases left between them. This CDR3 is built from 17 residues. In DNA form, the CDR3 reads TGTGCCAGCAGCAGGCCGGGCCCAAATTTGGTTAACTATGGCTACACCTTC. Translation: CASSRPGPNLVNYGYTF.

This clonotype was found many times. The chain combines TRBV7-2 with TRBJ2-2; TRBD2 matches 8 bases. This CDR3 contains 15 residues. Germline CDR1 and CDR2: SGHTA and FQGNSA. V shed 1 base and J 4 bases; nucleotides not matched to a gene: 2. CDR3 in amino acids: CASSLGGRFTGELFF. In nucleotides, the CDR3 is TGTGCCAGCAGCTTAGGCGGGAGGTTCACCGGGGAGCTGTTTTTT.

This chain uses TRBV7-2 with TRBJ2-2; the D is unclear. Germline V gives CDR1 SGHTA, CDR2 FQGNSA. V lost 4 bases to trimming and J lost 6 bases, with 15 bases between them. The length of the CDR3 is 15 residues. The CDR3 sequence is CASSYRAPDSGELFF. CDR3 in DNA: TGTGCCAGCAGCTATAGAGCCCCTGACTCCGGGGAGCTGTTTTTT.

The V and J genes are TRBV7-8 and TRBJ2-7, with TRBD2 identical over 8 bases. The CDR3 loop spans 13 amino acids. Germline trimming cut 4 bases from V and 3 bases from J; bases unmatched to any gene: 2. Germline lookup yields CDR1 SGHVS and CDR2 FQNEAQ. This chain's CDR3 is CASSSGTSYEQYF. CDR3 sequence (DNA): TGTGCCAGCAGCTCTGGGACTAGCTACGAGCAGTACTTC.

This chain joins TRBV7-9 and TRBJ2-7; D call uncertain. The CDR3 totals 12 residues. Germline V gene data show CDR1 as SEHNR and CDR2 as FQNEAQ (reference sequence). V gave up 2 bases and J gave up 2 bases, with 4 bases separating them. The CDR3 DNA sequence: TGTGCCAGCAGCTTAACGCCCTACGAGCAGTACTTC. Its translation is CASSLTPYEQYF.

This clonotype was detected a few times. The chain links TRBV11-2 to TRBJ2-5; D is perhaps TRBD2 (6 bases). The V and J ends lost 4 bases and 2 bases respectively, with 14 bases between them. Germline V gives CDR1 SGHAT, CDR2 FQNNGV. The CDR3 spans 15 residues. CDR3 residues: CASSSHGGIQETQYF. The CDR3 region has the DNA TGTGCCAGCAGCTCCCATGGGGGGATTCAAGAGACCCAGTACTTC.

This clonotype has a handful of counts. V usage is TRBV6-2 or TRBV6-3 and J usage is TRBJ2-1; D is unresolved. V lost 3 bases, J lost 9 bases, and 9 bases lay in between. The CDR3 totals 12 residues. The germline gives CDR1 MNHEY, CDR2 SVGEGT. The CDR3 sequence is CASSYPRGEQFF. The CDR3 bases are TGTGCCAGCAGTTATCCCCGAGGTGAGCAGTTCTTC.

The V and J genes are TRBV7-2 and TRBJ2-3; TRBD2 matches at 9 bases. V shed 4 bases and J 2 bases; nucleotides not matched to a gene: 10. The CDR3 is made up of 17 amino acids. Germline values: CDR1 SGHTA, CDR2 FQGNSA. CDR3 loop: CASSSPGLADSTDTQYF. CDR3 sequence (DNA): TGTGCCAGCAGCTCTCCGGGACTAGCAGACTCCACAGATACGCAGTATTTT.

The rearrangement joins TRBV5-6 to TRBJ2-4; tentatively, D is TRBD1 (5 bases). Trimming cost V 3 bases and J 13 bases, with 14 bases left between them. This CDR3 comprises 12 residues. Per the germline V gene, CDR1 is SGHDT and CDR2 is YYEEEE. The CDR3 sequence: CASSSQSNRQYF. The CDR3 DNA sequence: TGTGCCAGCAGCTCCCAATCGAACAGGCAGTACTTC. The variable domain in full, with the rest retrieved from reference TRBV5-6 and TRBJ2-4, is DAGVTQSPTHLIKTRGQQVTLRCSPKSGHDTVSWYQQALGQGPQFIFQYYEEEERQRGNFPDRFSGHQFPNYSSELNVNALLLGDSALYLCASSSQSNRQYFGAGTRLSVL.

This clonotype was found a few times. This sequence joins TRBV6-5 and TRBJ2-7; D is perhaps TRBD2 (6 bases). This CDR3 region has 15 residues. Germline loops: CDR1 MNHEY, CDR2 SVGAGI. Between the trimmed V and J ends, which lost 7 bases and 3 bases, there was a span of 19 bases. CDR3 sequence reads: CASTFSRGGDYEQYF. DNA for the CDR3: TGTGCCAGCACCTTCTCTAGGGGAGGTGACTACGAGCAGTACTTC.

The J gene is TRBJ1-3, the V gene TRBV11-2; no definite D call. Deletions cut 3 bases from V and 5 bases from J, with 5 bases between. CDR3 length: 12 residues. Per germline, CDR1 SGHAT and CDR2 FQNNGV. CDR3 bases: TGTGCCAGCAGCTTTGGGCGAAACACCATATATTTT. It is translated as CASSFGRNTIYF.

The chain joins TRBV10-3 to TRBJ1-2, with D tentatively TRBD1 (5 bases). CDR1 ENHRY and CDR2 SYGVKD come from the germline V gene. V lost 8 bases and J lost 8, with 15 bases in between. This CDR3 spans 12 amino acids. For the CDR3, the DNA is TGTGCCATCCCAGGGCAGGGAAGAGGCTACACCTTC. Residues: CAIPGQGRGYTF.